Below are 32 T cell receptor beta chains sequenced from a single sample in a study of T cell clonality in common variable immunodeficiency (dated by TCRdb to about 2015). Preparation of the library involved the immunoSEQ multiplex PCR assay. Entries here come from immuneACCESS through TCRdb and include only in-frame sequences with V and J called. Some clones fail to appear in such tables; in the studies checked, an unresolved V gene covers under half of the shortfall, and the cause of the remainder is unknown. Across this sample, approximately 37,000 clones were tabulated and none appeared just once. Clones ranked in the top ten supply about 3.6% of the sample. Material: peripheral blood mononuclear cells. The receptors shown here come from a person aged 18 to 75 in good health.

Note on this clone: The read ends 3 residues early relative to the CDR3; the germline J gene fills the gap. V and J are TRBV20-1 and TRBJ2-1; the match to TRBD2 covers 11 bases. Germline values: CDR1 DFQATT, CDR2 SNEGSKA (reference sequence). J was trimmed by 0 bases and V by 4 bases; bases with no gene match: 11. The CDR3 has 18 residues. The covered CDR3 bases are TGCAGTGCTAACCCCGGGACTAGCGGTAAAGGCTCCTACAATGAG. Protein sequence: CSANPGTSGKGSYNE. The whole CDR3 protein reads CSANPGTSGKGSYNEQFF.

This clone was counted many times. The missing CDR3 end, 3 residues past where the read stops, is filled in from the germline J gene. The V gene is TRBV7-2, the J gene TRBJ1-1, with unresolved D. Germline loops: CDR1 SGHTA, CDR2 FQGNSA. V lost 5 bases and J lost 3, with 10 bases in between. The CDR3 extends over 13 amino acids. CDR3 residues: CASSVGSHTEAFF. Incomplete CDR3 DNA: TGTGCCAGCAGCGTCGGGTCTCACACTGAA.

This clone has just a few counts. Read coverage stops 3 residues before the CDR3 terminus; the germline J gene supplies the remainder. V usage is TRBV2 and J usage is TRBJ1-4; 7 positions agree with TRBD1. Germline V gives CDR1 SNHLY, CDR2 FYNNEI. Unmatched junction bases numbered 5, after V lost 6 bases and J lost 4 bases. The CDR3 is made up of 14 amino acids. The CDR3 reads CASRGQNFNEKLFF. Partial CDR3 DNA: TGTGCCAGCAGGGGACAGAACTTTAATGAAAAA.

This clone was counted at least ten times. The read terminates 3 residues ahead of where the CDR3 ends, so the germline J gene completes it. The chain employs TRBV19 and TRBJ1-5; 8 positions match TRBD1. Germline values: CDR1 LNHDA, CDR2 SQIVND (reference sequence). J gave up 4 bases and V 3 bases, and 5 bases lay outside the gene matches. CDR3 size: 15 residues. CDR3 DNA (partial): TGTGCCAGTAGTATCCGGCGGACAGGGAATCAGCCC. Translation: CASSIRRTGNQP. The whole CDR3 sequence reads CASSIRRTGNQPQHF.

This clone was counted many times. The CDR3 goes on 3 residues after the read ends, and that part is filled in from the germline J gene. The chain combines TRBV19 with TRBJ2-5; TRBD2 aligns across 13 bases. Germline loops: CDR1 LNHDA, CDR2 SQIVND (reference sequence). V lost 5 bases to trimming and J lost 4 bases; unmatched junction nucleotides: 10. The CDR3 sequence is 17 residues long. The part of the CDR3 DNA that was read is TGTGCCAGTAGTGCCCAAGGACTAGCGGGAGATCTAGAGACC. Translating gives CASSAQGLAGDLET. The whole CDR3 is CASSAQGLAGDLETQYF.

This clone was picked up many times. The CDR3 end is not reached by the read, which stops 3 residues before it; the germline J gene fills it in. The chain carries TRBV7-2 and TRBJ2-1; 11 bases are shared with TRBD2. J gave up 4 bases and V 5 bases, and 4 bases lay outside the gene matches. The CDR3 extends over 15 amino acids. Germline V gene lookup returns CDR1 SGHTA and CDR2 FQGNSA. The DNA read from the CDR3 is TGTGCCAGCAGCGTGACTAGCGGGAAGTACAATGAG. It is translated as CASSVTSGKYNE. The CDR3 as a whole reads CASSVTSGKYNEQFF. Full variable domain (missing parts from reference TRBV7-2 and TRBJ2-1): GAGVSQSPSNKVTEKGKDVELRCDPISGHTALYWYRQSLGQGLEFLIYFQGNSAPDKSGLPSDRFSAERTGGSVSTLTIQRTQQEDSAVYLCASSVTSGKYNEQFFGPGTRLTVL.

This clone was seen ten or more times. The read is 3 residues too short to cover the CDR3 end, so that end is filled in from the germline J gene. The chain links TRBV6-2 or TRBV6-3 to TRBJ2-7; 7 bases are shared with TRBD1. V shed 7 bases, J shed 2 bases, and the junction held 14 bases outside the gene matches. The CDR3 totals 16 residues. Germline CDR1 MNHEY, CDR2 SVGEGT. CDR3 region: CASKPQIGTDPYEQYF. The CDR3 DNA, read in part, is TGTGCCAGCAAACCTCAAATCGGGACAGACCCCTACGAG.

A note on this clone: Read sequence stops 3 residues before the CDR3 end, and the germline J gene provides the missing end. The chain recombines TRBV19 with TRBJ1-2; D might be TRBD1 (6 bases). Germline V gives CDR1 LNHDA, CDR2 SQIVND (reference sequence). The CDR3 length is 11 residues. The ends were cut back, 8 bases at V and 7 bases at J, with 11 bases in the middle. CDR3 region: CASAMTGGYTF. CDR3 DNA (partial): TGTGCCAGTGCCATGACAGGTGGC. The full variable domain, with the rest looked up from reference TRBV19 and TRBJ1-2, is DGGITQSPKYLFRKEGQNVTLSCEQNLNHDAMYWYRQDPGQGLRLIYYSQIVNDFQKGDIAEGYSVSREKKESFPLTVTSAQKNPTAFYLCASAMTGGYTFGSGTRLTVV.

This clone was detected many times. The CDR3 extends 3 residues past the end of the read, so its final part is completed from the germline J gene. The chain uses TRBV6-1 and TRBJ1-2, with D maybe TRBD1 (5 bases). From germline, CDR1 is MNHNS and CDR2 SASEGT. With 0 bases removed from V and 4 bases from J, the gap between germline ends came to 21 bases. The CDR3 runs 18 residues. The CDR3 DNA, read in part, is TGTGCCAGCAGTGAAGCGCACCGCCCTTCCAGACAGTTCTATGGC. Translating gives CASSEAHRPSRQFYG. The full CDR3 reads CASSEAHRPSRQFYGYTF.

Regarding this clone: Read data end 3 residues before the CDR3 end; the end is taken from the germline J gene. The V gene is TRBV7-3, the J gene TRBJ1-2; maybe TRBD1 (5 bases). Germline V gene lookup returns CDR1 SGHTA and CDR2 FQGTGA. The CDR3 consists of 18 residues. CDR3 sequence reads: CASSSGLAGGSSSYDYTF. The part of the CDR3 DNA that was read is TGTGCCAGCAGCTCGGGGCTAGCGGGAGGATCGAGCTCCTACGAC.

This clone was seen a few times. Sequencing ends 3 residues short of the CDR3 end; the germline J gene provides the rest. The chain combines TRBV18 with TRBJ1-1, with 7 bases matching TRBD1. The CDR3 totals 14 residues. The trim removed 1 base at V and 7 bases at J, leaving 6 bases unmatched. Germline loops: CDR1 KGHSH, CDR2 LQKENI. The covered CDR3 bases are TGTGCCAGCTCACCACAAGGGGACAGAAGTGAA. Translation: CASSPQGDRSE. The full-length CDR3 reads as CASSPQGDRSEAFF.

This clone showed up many times. The CDR3 goes on 3 residues after the read ends, and that part is filled in from the germline J gene. V is TRBV2 and J is TRBJ1-4; a possible D gene is TRBD1 (5 bases). The V end was cut by 6 bases, the J end by 0 bases, with 23 bases between. This CDR3 comprises 19 residues. Germline CDR1 and CDR2: SNHLY and FYNNEI. The part of the CDR3 DNA that was read is TGTGCCAGCAGCAAAAACCGGGGGGGTACATTATCAACTAATGAAAAA. The encoded protein is CASSKNRGGTLSTNEK. The whole CDR3 protein is CASSKNRGGTLSTNEKLFF. The full variable domain, completed using reference TRBV2 and TRBJ1-4, is EPEVTQTPSHQVTQMGQEVILRCVPISNHLYFYWYRQILGQKVEFLVSFYNNEISEKSEIFDDQFSVERPDGSNFTLKIRSTKLEDSAMYFCASSKNRGGTLSTNEKLFFGSGTQLSVL.

This clone has ten or more counts. CDR3 bases read: TGTGCCAGCAGCCCGGGACACCAGAACACTGAA. Translation gives CASSPGHQNTE. The whole CDR3 sequence is CASSPGHQNTEAFF. This rearrangement joins TRBV7-2 to TRBJ1-1; maybe TRBD1 (6 bases). Read data end 3 residues before the CDR3 end; the end is taken from the germline J gene. The CDR3 has 14 residues. With 5 bases removed from V and 1 base from J, the gap between germline ends came to 11 bases. Looked up from germline, CDR1 is SGHTA and CDR2 is FQGNSA.

This clone came up a few times. The read terminates 3 residues before the CDR3 end, so the remaining end is supplied by the germline J gene. The chain couples TRBV7-9 to TRBJ1-1, with D hard to call. CDR1 is SEHNR, CDR2 FQNEAQ, per germline (reference sequence). Trimming shortened V by 3 bases and J by 1 base, and 6 bases separated the two germline ends. This CDR3 spans 13 amino acids. This chain's CDR3 is CASSFTSNTEAFF. CDR3 bases read: TGTGCCAGCAGCTTTACATCGAACACTGAA.

Points on this clone: The read comes to an end 3 residues before the CDR3 does, leaving the germline J gene to fill in the end. The chain joins TRBV2 to TRBJ2-7; the D is unclear. Germline assignment: CDR1 SNHLY and CDR2 FYNNEI. V dropped 4 bases and J dropped 0 bases, with 4 bases sitting between them. CDR3 length equals 12 residues. The DNA read from the CDR3 is TGTGCCAGCAGTGTCCACTCCTACGAG. It specifies CASSVHSYE. The complete CDR3 reads CASSVHSYEQYF.

This clone was observed at least ten times. The CDR3 end lies 3 residues beyond the end of the read and is filled in from the germline J gene. The V gene is TRBV19, the J gene TRBJ2-4; a possible D gene is TRBD1 (5 bases). Germline loops: CDR1 LNHDA, CDR2 SQIVND (reference sequence). Trimming shortened V by 5 bases and J by 4 bases, and 12 bases separated the two germline ends. This CDR3 contains 14 residues. CDR3 sequence: CASSVRDHKNIQYF. CDR3 DNA, as far as it was read: TGTGCCAGTAGTGTCAGGGATCATAAAAACATT.

This clone was seen a few times. The DNA ends 3 residues before the CDR3 does, and the rest of the CDR3 is filled in from the germline J gene. The V and J genes are TRBV6-4 and TRBJ2-7, with TRBD2 matching 9 bases. This CDR3 has 13 amino acids. V was pared by 9 bases and J by 5 bases, with 8 bases of the junction left unmatched. Germline V lookup: CDR1 MRHNA, CDR2 SNTAGT. The covered CDR3 bases are TGTGCCAGTAGAGCGGGAGGTTCGGACGAG. This codes for CASRAGGSDE. The full-length CDR3 reads as CASRAGGSDEQYF.

This clone was recorded many times. Here the CDR3 reads CATRQGLGEQYF. Partial CDR3 DNA: TGTGCCACCCGACAGGGACTGGGCGAG. The chain links TRBV19 to TRBJ2-7; possible D gene TRBD1, 7 bases. Coverage ceases 3 residues before the CDR3 finishes, and the germline J gene fills in the end. V dropped 10 bases and J dropped 6 bases, with 16 bases sitting between them. Germline CDR1 reads LNHDA; CDR2 reads SQIVND (reference sequence). The CDR3 contains 12 residues.

Comments on this clone: The read ends 3 residues before the CDR3 terminus; that terminus is restored from the germline J gene. V usage is TRBV18 and J usage is TRBJ2-3, with 9 bases lining up with TRBD1. The CDR3 loop spans 22 amino acids. V dropped 3 bases and J dropped 2; count of bases not matched to a gene: 24. Germline CDR1 KGHSH, CDR2 LQKENI. CDR3 sequence: CASSPAHKGRTGARATTDTQYF. CDR3 bases read: TGTGCCAGCTCACCCGCTCATAAGGGGAGGACAGGGGCGAGGGCCACCACAGATACG.

As concerns this clone: A much larger clone lies one base from this, so it may be a read error. Read data end 3 residues before the CDR3 end; the end is taken from the germline J gene. The chain recombines TRBV5-1 with TRBJ1-2; D not certain. Germline assignment: CDR1 SGHRS and CDR2 YFSETQ. V was shortened by 0 bases and J by 4 bases, with 16 bases between the two germline ends. CDR3 length: 16 residues. The chain's CDR3 is CASSLAGFPASYGYTF. The covered CDR3 bases are TGCGCCAGCAGCTTGGCCGGGTTTCCAGCTAGCTATGGC.

Many counts were recorded for this clone. The read finishes 3 residues shy of the CDR3 end, and the germline J gene is used to complete it. This chain links TRBV7-2 with TRBJ2-3; tentative D call: TRBD2 (6 bases). Germline loops: CDR1 SGHTA, CDR2 FQGNSA. V was pared by 5 bases and J by 0 bases, with 12 bases between. The CDR3 length is 15 residues. The CDR3 bases that were read are TGTGCCAGCAGCCGTCGGGGGTCGAGCACAGATACG. Amino acids: CASSRRGSSTDT. The complete CDR3 protein is CASSRRGSSTDTQYF.

The table lists this clone with a few counts. Read sequence stops 3 residues before the CDR3 end, and the germline J gene provides the missing end. The V and J genes are TRBV5-1 and TRBJ2-3, with 9 bases matching TRBD2. J was trimmed by 2 bases and V by 4 bases; bases with no gene match: 5. The CDR3 length is 15 residues. From germline, CDR1 is SGHRS and CDR2 YFSETQ. The CDR3 is CASSTLAGVTDTQYF. CDR3 DNA (partial): TGCGCCAGCAGCACTTTAGCGGGGGTCACAGATACG.

This clone was counted ten times or more. The CDR3 is cut off 3 residues early in the read; its end comes from the germline J gene. The chain is built from TRBV12-3 or TRBV12-4 and TRBJ1-5; the D gene is possibly TRBD1 (5 bases). The V gene lost 1 base and the J gene lost 7 bases, with 11 bases spanning the gap. This CDR3 has 14 amino acids. The CDR3 bases that were read are TGTGCCAGCAGTTTAGGGGACTGGAAACAGCCC. Translating it yields CASSLGDWKQP. The whole CDR3 is CASSLGDWKQPQHF.

This clone was picked up many times. Sequencing ends 3 residues short of the CDR3 end; the germline J gene provides the rest. The chain has TRBV15 and TRBJ1-2; D perhaps matches TRBD1 (6 bases). The V end was cut by 6 bases, the J end by 5 bases, with 13 bases between. The CDR3 sequence is 13 residues long. Germline V gene lookup returns CDR1 LNHNV and CDR2 YYDKDF (reference sequence). The sequenced CDR3 bases are TGTGCCACCAGACAGGGACGTGGGTATGGC. This codes for CATRQGRGYG. The CDR3 in full is CATRQGRGYGYTF.

In its sample, this clone was seen many times. The read terminates 3 residues before the CDR3 end, so the remaining end is supplied by the germline J gene. The chain employs TRBV20-1 and TRBJ1-2, with 9 nucleotides matching TRBD1. Per the germline V gene, CDR1 is DFQATT and CDR2 is SNEGSKA (reference sequence). This CDR3 spans 14 amino acids. V shed 6 bases, J shed 4 bases, and the junction held 9 bases outside the gene matches. The CDR3 bases that were read are TGCAGTGCAACCGGGACAGGGACACTCTATGGC. Its translation is CSATGTGTLYG. Given in full, the CDR3 is CSATGTGTLYGYTF.

This clone was seen at least ten times. The read stops 3 residues short of the end of the CDR3; the missing end is completed from the germline J gene. J is TRBJ2-3 and V is TRBV30; TRBD2 matches at 9 bases. The CDR3 is made up of 16 amino acids. The germline CDR1 and CDR2 sequences are GTSNPN and SVGIG (reference sequence). The ends lost 1 base at V and 5 bases at J; junction bases unmatched: 10. The CDR3 protein is CAWSALGGGAVDTQYF. The sequenced part of the CDR3 DNA is TGTGCCTGGAGTGCCCTGGGCGGGGGGGCGGTAGATACG.

Notes on this clone: Read data end 3 residues before the CDR3 end; the end is taken from the germline J gene. The gene calls are TRBV18 and TRBJ2-1; the match to TRBD1 covers 8 bases. The V gene end was trimmed by 6 bases and the J gene end by 4 bases; junction bases not matched to a gene: 11. Germline-derived CDR1 and CDR2 are KGHSH and LQKENI. The CDR3 is 16 amino acids. The CDR3 here is CASSRAGGERYNEQFF. CDR3 DNA, as far as it was read: TGTGCCAGCTCGCGGGCAGGGGGCGAAAGATACAATGAG.

In its sample, this clone was seen a few times. Read data end 3 residues before the CDR3 end; the end is taken from the germline J gene. The chain links TRBV19 to TRBJ2-3; 7 bases match TRBD2. The germline gives CDR1 LNHDA, CDR2 SQIVND (reference sequence). The length of the CDR3 is 14 residues. The CDR3 sequence: CASSSLAAQETQYF. The sequenced part of the CDR3 DNA is TGTGCCAGTAGTTCGCTAGCGGCCCAAGAGACG.

This clone was seen many times. The CDR3 is cut off 3 residues early in the read; its end comes from the germline J gene. The chain carries TRBV5-6 and TRBJ2-6; D remains ambiguous. Germline CDR1 is SGHDT and CDR2 is YYEEEE. The length of the CDR3 is 15 residues. The V gene lost 0 bases and the J gene lost 0 bases, with 4 bases spanning the gap. The CDR3 loop is CASSLGASGANVLTF. The covered CDR3 bases are TGTGCCAGCAGCTTGGGGGCCTCTGGGGCCAACGTC.

This clone appeared many times. Read sequence stops 3 residues before the CDR3 end, and the germline J gene provides the missing end. This sequence joins TRBV5-1 and TRBJ2-2; 9 positions agree with TRBD1. Germline CDR1 reads SGHRS; CDR2 reads YFSETQ. This CDR3 is 15 amino acids long. Unmatched junction bases numbered 1, after V lost 0 bases and J lost 4 bases. Here the CDR3 reads CASSLGQGGTGELFF. Partial CDR3 DNA: TGCGCCAGCAGCTTGGGACAGGGGGGCACCGGGGAG.

Turning to this clone: The read falls 3 residues short of the CDR3 end, and the missing part is taken from the germline J gene. V is TRBV5-1 and J is TRBJ2-4; 9 bases align to TRBD1. The V gene's germline CDR1 is SGHRS and CDR2 YFSETQ. The CDR3 is 15 residues long. The CDR3 bases that were read are TGCGCCAGCAGCTTAGGGACAGGGACTAATCAGCCT. It encodes CASSLGTGTNQP. In full, the CDR3 is CASSLGTGTNQPQYF.

This clone appeared many times. From the germline J gene comes the end of the CDR3, since the read stops 3 residues before it. The chain is built from TRBV20-1 and TRBJ2-7; TRBD2 matches 7 bases. V lost 8 bases, J lost 0 bases, and 7 bases stayed unmatched. The germline CDR1 and CDR2 sequences are DFQATT and SNEGSKA (reference sequence). CDR3 length equals 13 residues. CDR3 residues: CSLLAPSSYEQYF. CDR3 bases read: TGCAGTTTACTAGCGCCGAGCTCCTACGAG.